The next 10 T cell receptor beta chains were all read from a single sample in a study of shared clonotypes between healthy human individuals. CD8 cells classed as naive were CD45RO-negative and positively selected for CCR7, excluding terminally differentiated effector memory CD45RA+ cells. Method: immunoSEQ multiplex PCR; TCRdb's copy keeps in-frame clones and lacks some. In the table there are about 820,000 clones, about 92% of which are singletons. Sequenced: naive CD8+ T cells sorted from blood. All receptors come from a man aged 25 to 45 in good health.

The V gene is TRBV11-2, the J gene TRBJ2-7, with no clear D. V gave up 5 bases and J gave up 2 bases, with 13 bases separating them. The V gene's germline CDR1 is SGHAT and CDR2 FQNNGV. The CDR3 runs 14 residues. The DNA for the CDR3 is TGTGCCAGCAGCCCTCGGCCGCCACCCTACGAGCAGTACTTC. This translates into CASSPRPPPYEQYF.

This clone is labeled as medium-sized. The J gene is TRBJ1-5, the V gene TRBV6-4; D possibly corresponds to TRBD1 (5 bases). V lost 4 bases to trimming and J lost 0 bases, with 16 bases between them. The length of the CDR3 is 17 residues. Germline V gene sequence: CDR1 MRHNA, CDR2 SNTAGT. In DNA form, the CDR3 reads TGTGCCAGCAGTGGGGCCAGGGCGGACTATAGCAATCAGCCCCAGCATTTT. It specifies CASSGARADYSNQPQHF.

The sample holds a few counts of this clone. The J gene is TRBJ1-5, the V gene TRBV7-2; TRBD1 agrees at 7 bases. The V segment lost 1 base and the J segment 3 bases; nucleotides outside the gene matches: 6. The CDR3 is 16 residues long. Germline-derived CDR1 and CDR2 are SGHTA and FQGNSA. CDR3 nucleotide sequence: TGTGCCAGCAGCTTAGGAAAGACAGGGATCAATCAGCCCCAGCATTTT. The encoded protein is CASSLGKTGINQPQHF.

The V call is TRBV21-1, the J call TRBJ2-3; the table's D call of TRBD2 was not tested on the DNA. TRBV21-1 is flagged as a pseudogene. The CDR3 extends over 16 amino acids. In DNA, the CDR3 is TGTGCCAGCAGCAAGTGGTTAGCGGGACGAACGTATACGCAGTATTTT. Its translation is CASSKWLAGRTYTQYF.

The chain is built from TRBV27 and TRBJ1-2; no clear D. V was clipped by 5 bases and J by 4 bases, with 14 bases between them. The CDR3 covers 14 residues. Per the germline V gene, CDR1 is MNHEY and CDR2 is SMNVEV (reference sequence). The CDR3 protein is CASSPLTMGYGYTF. CDR3 DNA sequence: TGTGCCAGCAGTCCCCTGACTATGGGCTATGGCTACACCTTC.

In this sample, this clone turned up once. The V gene is TRBV19, the J gene TRBJ1-2, with 10 bases matching TRBD1. Unmatched junction bases numbered 7, after V lost 5 bases and J lost 4 bases. From germline, CDR1 is LNHDA and CDR2 SQIVND (reference sequence). The CDR3 sequence is 15 residues long. The CDR3 spells CASSGLTGGVYGYTF. CDR3 coding DNA: TGTGCCAGTAGTGGATTGACAGGGGGCGTCTATGGCTACACCTTC.

The chain joins TRBV27 to TRBJ2-2; TRBD2 matches at 14 bases. V lost 8 bases, J lost 2 bases, and 10 bases stayed unmatched. Germline V CDR1 and CDR2: MNHEY, SMNVEV (reference sequence). The CDR3 loop spans 18 amino acids. The CDR3 sequence is CASAPGLAGEYNTGELFF. CDR3 nucleotide sequence: TGTGCCAGCGCTCCGGGACTAGCGGGAGAATATAACACCGGGGAGCTGTTTTTT.

The chain joins TRBV7-6 to TRBJ2-2; maybe TRBD2 (6 bases). CDR1 and CDR2 from the germline V gene are SGHVS and FNYEAQ. The CDR3 covers 16 residues. Deletions cut 5 bases from V and 4 bases from J, with 17 bases between. The CDR3 here is CASSQRSLASTGELFF. The CDR3 coding sequence is TGTGCCAGCAGCCAGAGGTCGCTAGCGAGCACCGGGGAGCTGTTTTTT.

The chain employs TRBV7-9 and TRBJ2-7; 9 bases map to TRBD1. From germline, CDR1 is SEHNR and CDR2 FQNEAQ (reference sequence). Trimming took 5 bases from V and 6 from J; bases not matched to a gene: 5. The CDR3 extends over 13 amino acids. In nucleotides, the CDR3 is TGTGCCAGCAGCGCGACAGGGGGTCGCGAGCAGTACTTC. This translates into CASSATGGREQYF.

The chain's CDR3 is CASSLGQDGQPQHF. The CDR3 region has the DNA TGTGCCAGCAGCTTAGGGCAGGATGGTCAGCCCCAGCATTTT. The chain links TRBV11-2 to TRBJ1-5; no clear D. This CDR3 has 14 amino acids. V gave up 1 base and J gave up 6 bases, with 10 bases separating them. Looked up from germline, CDR1 is SGHAT and CDR2 is FQNNGV.